Shown below are 17 T cell receptor beta chains from a single sample sequenced in a study of long-term antiretroviral therapy in people with HIV. This was the immunoSEQ v3.0 assay at survey level. The repertoire was sequenced with immunoSEQ multiplex PCR; TCRdb's copy has only in-frame clones and lacks some. This table holds 6,500 to 9,000 clones, 70% to 85% found once. This sample comprised unsorted PBMCs, obtained 1.1 years after starting antiretroviral therapy. All receptors derive from a man in his forties with HIV.

V is TRBV27 and J is TRBJ1-2, with D perhaps TRBD1 (5 bases). From germline, CDR1 is MNHEY and CDR2 SMNVEV (reference sequence). There are 16 residues in the CDR3. Between the trimmed V and J ends, which lost 0 bases and 0 bases, there was a span of 11 bases. The CDR3 spells CASSLSEGTTNYGYTF. The CDR3, as DNA: TGTGCCAGCAGTTTATCGGAGGGGACTACTAACTATGGCTACACCTTC.

The rearrangement uses TRBV7-2 and TRBJ1-4; D possibly corresponds to TRBD1 (5 bases). Germline assignment: CDR1 SGHTA and CDR2 FQGNSA. CDR3 size: 18 residues. The V end was cut by 1 base, the J end by 3 bases, with 18 bases between. The CDR3 DNA reads TGTGCCAGCAGCTTAGAAGAGGGCAGGGTTAGACCTAATGAAAAACTGTTTTTT. This gives the protein CASSLEEGRVRPNEKLFF.

This clone was observed once. The rearrangement joins TRBV11-1 to TRBJ1-4; D might be TRBD1 (5 bases). V lost 6 bases and J lost 4, with 12 bases in between. CDR1 and CDR2 from the germline V gene are SGHAT and FQDESV (reference sequence). The CDR3 runs to 14 residues. The CDR3 loop is CASRGQGGNEKLFF. The CDR3 DNA sequence: TGTGCCAGCAGGGGGCAGGGCGGTAATGAAAAACTGTTTTTT.

The chain combines TRBV19 with TRBJ1-3, with TRBD1 as a possible D gene (6 bases). The V end was cut by 5 bases, the J end by 3 bases, with 20 bases between. This CDR3 spans 17 amino acids. Germline CDR1 is LNHDA and CDR2 is SQIVND (reference sequence). The CDR3 loop is CASSAGPGEEDGNTIYF. The CDR3, as DNA: TGTGCCAGTAGTGCCGGGCCAGGGGAGGAGGATGGAAACACCATATATTTT.

This chain uses TRBV11-2 with TRBJ2-2, with D possibly matching TRBD1 (5 bases). Trimming stripped 6 bases from V and 13 bases from J, with 18 bases between. The germline CDR1 and CDR2 sequences are SGHAT and FQNNGV. The CDR3 sequence is 13 residues long. The CDR3: CASSRTEVRGLFF. The CDR3 coding sequence is TGTGCCAGCAGTCGTACGGAAGTTAGGGGGCTGTTTTTT.

V usage is TRBV6-4 and J usage is TRBJ1-5; 11 bases match TRBD1. The germline V gene has CDR1 MRHNA and CDR2 SNTAGT. This CDR3 has 17 amino acids. Losses at the gene ends were 4 bases for V and 3 bases for J; bases not matched to a gene: 8. CDR3 DNA: TGTGCCAGCAGTGGGGGGGACAGGGGGGCCTTCAATCAGCCCCAGCATTTT. Amino acids: CASSGGDRGAFNQPQHF.

Sample share makes this clone medium-sized. J is TRBJ1-1 and V is TRBV27; no reliable D call. This CDR3 is built from 13 residues. Germline loops: CDR1 MNHEY, CDR2 SMNVEV (reference sequence). V gave up 4 bases and J gave up 1 base, with 7 bases separating them. The CDR3 here is CASSWGGNTEAFF. CDR3 DNA sequence: TGTGCCAGCAGTTGGGGAGGGAACACTGAAGCTTTCTTT.

The chain has TRBV2 and TRBJ2-1, with TRBD2 matching 14 bases. The V gene's germline CDR1 is SNHLY and CDR2 FYNNEI. V gave up 8 bases and J gave up 0 bases; unmatched junction bases: 12. The CDR3 runs 19 residues. The CDR3 reads CASDPVGLAGGGSYNEQFF. The CDR3 DNA sequence: TGTGCCAGCGACCCGGTTGGACTAGCGGGGGGAGGCTCCTACAATGAGCAGTTCTTC. The full variable domain, in which reference TRBV2 and TRBJ2-1 provide the parts outside the CDR3, is EPEVTQTPSHQVTQMGQEVILRCVPISNHLYFYWYRQILGQKVEFLVSFYNNEISEKSEIFDDQFSVERPDGSNFTLKIRSTKLEDSAMYFCASDPVGLAGGGSYNEQFFGPGTRLTVL.

The chain combines TRBV11-2 with TRBJ2-7; D unclear. The CDR3 spans 11 residues. Germline loops: CDR1 SGHAT, CDR2 FQNNGV. Trimming cost V 1 base and J 10 bases, with 8 bases left between them. CDR3 in amino acids: CASSLVEFQYF. The CDR3 nucleotides are TGTGCCAGCAGCTTAGTCGAGTTCCAGTACTTC.

This clone was observed a few times. This chain connects TRBV6-1 to TRBJ1-6; D might be TRBD1 (6 bases). Per the germline V gene, CDR1 is MNHNS and CDR2 is SASEGT. The length of the CDR3 is 13 residues. Trimming removed 10 bases at V and 10 bases at J, with 17 bases between. DNA of the CDR3: TGTGCCACTAAAGGGGGTGTCAGGTCACCCCTCCACTTT. Translation: CATKGGVRSPLHF.

The V and J genes are TRBV6-1 and TRBJ2-7; 7 positions agree with TRBD1. V lost 5 bases to trimming and J lost 2 bases; unmatched junction nucleotides: 9. CDR3 length: 15 amino acids. Germline V CDR1 and CDR2: MNHNS, SASEGT. CDR3 nucleotide sequence: TGTGCCAGCAGTCTGGACAGGTTAGGTACCTACGAGCAGTACTTC. Translating it yields CASSLDRLGTYEQYF.

The chain employs TRBV4-1 and TRBJ2-3; 7 nucleotides align to TRBD1. Germline V gives CDR1 MGHRA, CDR2 YSYEKL. This CDR3 is built from 14 residues. Germline trimming cut 3 bases from V and 5 bases from J; bases unmatched to any gene: 5. The CDR3 here is CASSHSQGLDTQYF. The CDR3 DNA follows: TGCGCCAGCAGCCACTCACAGGGGTTAGATACGCAGTATTTT.

The V call is TRBV2, the J call TRBJ2-3, with 10 bases lining up with TRBD2. The CDR3 is made up of 17 amino acids. Germline CDR1 is SNHLY and CDR2 is FYNNEI. Unmatched junction bases numbered 11, after V lost 2 bases and J lost 6 bases. The CDR3 DNA sequence: TGTGCCAGCAGTGAAATCCGCCGGGGAGCGGGGGGGGATACGCAGTATTTT. This gives the protein CASSEIRRGAGGDTQYF. Supplemented by reference TRBV2 and TRBJ2-3, the full variable domain reads EPEVTQTPSHQVTQMGQEVILRCVPISNHLYFYWYRQILGQKVEFLVSFYNNEISEKSEIFDDQFSVERPDGSNFTLKIRSTKLEDSAMYFCASSEIRRGAGGDTQYFGPGTRLTVL.

This clone was recorded only once. The chain employs TRBV7-2 and TRBJ2-7; D is perhaps TRBD1 (5 bases). The CDR3 has 14 residues. The ends were cut back, 5 bases at V and 2 bases at J, with 13 bases in the middle. Germline loops: CDR1 SGHTA, CDR2 FQGNSA. CDR3 DNA: TGTGCCAGCAGCCCCAGGGCCTACCCCTACGAGCAGTACTTC. As protein: CASSPRAYPYEQYF. The whole variable domain, remainder taken from reference TRBV7-2 and TRBJ2-7, is GAGVSQSPSNKVTEKGKDVELRCDPISGHTALYWYRQSLGQGLEFLIYFQGNSAPDKSGLPSDRFSAERTGGSVSTLTIQRTQQEDSAVYLCASSPRAYPYEQYFGPGTRLTVT.

In this sample, this clone turned up once. The chain carries TRBV14 and TRBJ2-7, with D perhaps matching TRBD1 (5 bases). V was clipped by 3 bases and J by 0 bases, with 18 bases between them. The CDR3 consists of 17 residues. CDR1 is SGHDN and CDR2 is FVKESK in the germline V gene. This CDR3 reads CASSQALQTTVSYEQYF. In nucleotides, the CDR3 is TGTGCCAGCAGCCAGGCCCTCCAAACGACAGTCTCCTACGAGCAGTACTTC.

This chain uses TRBV5-1 with TRBJ2-7; 9 bases are a match to TRBD2. Germline V gene lookup returns CDR1 SGHRS and CDR2 YFSETQ. V shed 0 bases, J shed 6 bases, and the junction held 4 bases outside the gene matches. The CDR3 contains 14 residues. The CDR3 DNA reads TGCGCCAGCAGCTTGGCGGGCGGGGGGGGCGAGCAGTACTTC. Translating it yields CASSLAGGGGEQYF.

By share of the sample, this clone is medium-sized (0.01 to 0.1%). The chain is built from TRBV19 and TRBJ1-2; no firm D call. Germline values: CDR1 LNHDA, CDR2 SQIVND (reference sequence). Trimming pared 1 base from V and 3 bases from J, leaving 15 bases between. The CDR3 loop spans 16 amino acids. Here the CDR3 reads CASSIVPTDFDYGYTF. As DNA, the CDR3 is TGTGCCAGTAGTATAGTACCCACGGATTTCGACTATGGCTACACCTTC. Based on the CDR3 plus reference TRBV19 and TRBJ1-2, the full variable domain is DGGITQSPKYLFRKEGQNVTLSCEQNLNHDAMYWYRQDPGQGLRLIYYSQIVNDFQKGDIAEGYSVSREKKESFPLTVTSAQKNPTAFYLCASSIVPTDFDYGYTFGSGTRLTVV.